One and the same sample provided the 26 T cell receptor beta chains below, sequenced in a study of T cell responses to AZD1222 COVID-19 vaccine (dated by TCRdb to the early 2020s). Libraries were built with the immunoSEQ multiplex PCR assay. TCRdb obtained this table from immuneACCESS and retained in-frame rearrangements with V and J assigned. These tables miss some clones; where compared with another copy, unresolved V genes account for less than half of the shortfall, and the remainder is unexplained. This sample has around 180,000 clones in its table, and about 87% of those were observed once. About 6.1% of the sample is taken by the ten largest. The time point label corresponds to: baseline before first vaccination. The source material was peripheral blood, sampled on day 0 of AZD1222 vaccination. The receptors were sampled from an adult in good health.

The chain combines TRBV28 with TRBJ1-6; unclear D gene. The CDR3 totals 16 residues. Germline CDR1 MDHEN, CDR2 SYDVKM. Trimming took off 6 bases at V and 9 bases at J, with 21 bases between the two ends. The CDR3 spells CASRATATLRISPLHF. In DNA form, the CDR3 reads TGTGCCAGCAGGGCTACCGCCACTTTACGGATTTCACCCCTCCACTTT. Complete variable domain (other parts from reference TRBV28 and TRBJ1-6): DVKVTQSSRYLVKRTGEKVFLECVQDMDHENMFWYRQDPGLGLRLIYFSYDVKMKEKGDIPEGYSVSREKKERFSLILESASTNQTSMYLCASRATATLRISPLHFGNGTRLTVT.

The genes are TRBV3-1 (or the pseudogene TRBV3-2) and TRBJ1-4; TRBD1 matches at 8 bases. Germline V gene sequence: CDR1 LGHDT, CDR2 YNNKEL (reference sequence). CDR3 length: 16 residues. V lost 0 bases, J lost 2 bases, and 2 bases stayed unmatched. The CDR3 loop reads CASSQDQGATNEKLFF. CDR3 DNA: TGTGCCAGCAGCCAAGATCAGGGGGCGACTAATGAAAAACTGTTTTTT.

The chain carries TRBV18 and TRBJ1-5; the match to TRBD1 covers 8 bases. Germline V gene data show CDR1 as KGHSH and CDR2 as LQKENI. V was clipped by 3 bases and J by 5 bases; unmatched bases: 3. This CDR3 comprises 14 residues. The DNA for the CDR3 is TGTGCCAGCTCACCCGACAGGGGTTATCAGCCCCAGCATTTT. Translating gives CASSPDRGYQPQHF.

This chain uses TRBV5-8 with TRBJ1-3, with a weak D call TRBD1 (5 bases). V lost 0 bases to trimming and J lost 6 bases, with 7 bases between them. The CDR3 covers 13 residues. Germline CDR1 reads SGHTS; CDR2 reads YDEGEE. The CDR3 protein is CASSLEGVNTIYF. Written as DNA, the CDR3 is TGTGCCAGCAGCTTGGAAGGGGTAAACACCATATATTTT. The full variable domain, completed using reference TRBV5-8 and TRBJ1-3, is EAGVTQSPTHLIKTRGQQATLRCSPISGHTSVYWYQQALGLGLQFLLWYDEGEERNRGNFPPRFSGRQFPNYSSELNVNALELEDSALYLCASSLEGVNTIYFGEGSWLTVV.

This clone was detected many times. The rearrangement links TRBV30 to TRBJ1-5; TRBD1 might be the D (6 bases). Germline V gives CDR1 GTSNPN, CDR2 SVGIG (reference sequence). The CDR3 is 13 residues long. Between the trimmed V and J ends, which lost 4 bases and 4 bases, there was a span of 11 bases. For the CDR3, the DNA is TGTGCCTGGACTAGGGACATAAATCAGCCCCAGCATTTT. Its protein product is CAWTRDINQPQHF.

CDR3 bases: TGTGCCAGCAGTTTAACCACAGGTCGGACGCAGCCCCAGCATTTT. Translating gives CASSLTTGRTQPQHF. The rearrangement joins TRBV28 to TRBJ1-5, with D possibly TRBD1 on 5 matching bases. Trimming cost V 2 bases and J 7 bases, with 15 bases left between them. The CDR3 is 15 amino acids. Germline V gene data show CDR1 as MDHEN and CDR2 as SYDVKM.

The chain links TRBV3-1 (or the pseudogene TRBV3-2) to TRBJ2-1, with 7 bases matching TRBD2. With V trimmed by 1 base and J by 4 bases, 4 bases remained unmatched. Germline V gives CDR1 LGHDT, CDR2 YNNKEL (reference sequence). The CDR3 contains 15 residues. The CDR3 DNA follows: TGTGCCAGCAGCCAAGGGGGCGGGGGATACAATGAGCAGTTCTTC. It codes for CASSQGGGGYNEQFF.

The J gene is TRBJ1-2, the V gene TRBV27, with TRBD1 as a possible D gene (6 bases). CDR1 is MNHEY and CDR2 is SMNVEV in the germline V gene (reference sequence). The CDR3 spans 14 residues. The germline V and J ends were trimmed by 4 bases and 7 bases, with 16 bases remaining between them. The CDR3 DNA reads TGTGCCAGCAGTTCACAAACAGGGTACAGTGGCTACACCTTC. Its protein is CASSSQTGYSGYTF.

This chain uses TRBV19 with TRBJ1-4; D gene unclear. Deletions cut 8 bases from V and 4 bases from J, with 11 bases between. This CDR3 contains 13 residues. Germline V CDR1 and CDR2: LNHDA, SQIVND (reference sequence). The CDR3 protein is CASRTYLNEKLFF. The CDR3 region has the DNA TGTGCCAGTCGTACCTACCTTAATGAAAAACTGTTTTTT.

The count of this clone is one. The chain links TRBV5-1 to TRBJ2-5; no definite D call. Trimming removed 6 bases from V and 2 bases from J, with 17 bases in between. The CDR3 spans 15 residues. Germline lookup yields CDR1 SGHRS and CDR2 YFSETQ. CDR3 DNA: TGCGCCAGCACCCTGGACGGCGGAGTACAAGAGACCCAGTACTTC. It specifies CASTLDGGVQETQYF.

This clone was seen only a few times. V usage is TRBV5-1 and J usage is TRBJ2-3; possibly TRBD1 or TRBD2 for D (6 bases each). Trimming stripped 9 bases from V and 5 bases from J, with 22 bases between. The CDR3 contains 15 residues. Germline V gives CDR1 SGHRS, CDR2 YFSETQ. The CDR3 sequence: CATRGGPAAGDTQYF. In nucleotides, the CDR3 is TGCGCCACCAGGGGAGGACCCGCAGCTGGAGATACGCAGTATTTT.

The chain links TRBV2 to TRBJ2-7, with TRBD2 as a possible D gene (6 bases). The CDR3 contains 13 residues. V lost 8 bases to trimming and J lost 6 bases, with 17 bases between them. CDR1 and CDR2 (germline): SNHLY, FYNNEI. CDR3 in DNA: TGTGCCAGCTCGGGACGGGGGACCATCGAGCAGTACTTC. This translates into CASSGRGTIEQYF.

This chain connects TRBV30 to TRBJ1-5, with a tentative D call TRBD1 (6 bases). Germline CDR1 GTSNPN, CDR2 SVGIG (reference sequence). The CDR3 sequence is 15 residues long. Trimming stripped 0 bases from V and 6 bases from J, with 15 bases between. As DNA, the CDR3 is TGTGCCTGGAGTGTACCCAGGGGTTACGGTCAGCCCCAGCATTTT. It is translated as CAWSVPRGYGQPQHF.

The V call is TRBV15, the J call TRBJ2-3; D might be TRBD1 or TRBD2, each matching 5 bases. The CDR3 has 17 amino acids. Germline V lookup: CDR1 LNHNV, CDR2 YYDKDF (reference sequence). Trimming shortened V by 1 base and J by 5 bases, and 19 bases separated the two germline ends. The CDR3 nucleotides read TGTGCCACCAGCAGAGTGGCGGCTGGTGGGGCGGGAGATACGCAGTATTTT. Encoded protein: CATSRVAAGGAGDTQYF.

The chain uses TRBV27 and TRBJ1-6, with D possibly being TRBD1 (5 bases). V shed 4 bases and J shed 3 bases, with 13 bases lying between them. The CDR3 covers 16 residues. From germline, CDR1 is MNHEY and CDR2 SMNVEV (reference sequence). For the CDR3, the DNA is TGTGCCAGCAGTTGGGGCCGGGCCAACTATAATTCACCCCTCCACTTT. This encodes CASSWGRANYNSPLHF.

The V call is TRBV7-2, the J call TRBJ2-7; either TRBD1 or TRBD2 may supply D (5 bases each). Trimming stripped 6 bases from V and 0 bases from J, with 12 bases between. The germline V gene encodes CDR1 SGHTA and CDR2 FQGNSA. The CDR3 is 14 amino acids. In DNA, the CDR3 is TGTGCCAGCAGGAAGGGTGGGACCTCCTACGAGCAGTACTTC. Its protein is CASRKGGTSYEQYF.

V is TRBV5-4 and J is TRBJ1-2, with 10 bases lining up with TRBD1. Trimming took 0 bases from V and 2 from J; bases not matched to a gene: 10. Looked up from germline, CDR1 is SGHNT and CDR2 is YYREEE (reference sequence). This CDR3 region has 18 residues. This CDR3 is CASSLGQGATELNYGYTF. Here the CDR3 DNA reads TGTGCCAGCAGCTTGGGACAGGGGGCTACCGAACTAAACTATGGCTACACCTTC.

The chain uses TRBV4-1 and TRBJ2-6, with 7 bases identical to TRBD1. The CDR3 is made up of 16 amino acids. V lost 4 bases and J lost 1; bases outside the gene matches: 4. CDR1 MGHRA and CDR2 YSYEKL come from the germline V gene. The CDR3 loop reads CASSPSTGSGANVLTF. In DNA form, the CDR3 reads TGCGCCAGCAGCCCATCGACAGGGTCTGGGGCCAACGTCCTGACTTTC.

The chain combines TRBV4-1 with TRBJ2-3; 10 positions agree with TRBD1. The germline V gene encodes CDR1 MGHRA and CDR2 YSYEKL. With 1 base clipped from V and 4 bases from J, the junction kept 8 bases outside the gene matches. This CDR3 has 17 residues. The CDR3, as DNA: TGCGCCAGCAGCCAAGGATTCCGGGACAGGGGTTCAGATACGCAGTATTTT. Translating it yields CASSQGFRDRGSDTQYF.

The CDR3 reads CSVTSRTGVQRGNTIYF. The CDR3 DNA is TGCAGCGTCACCTCCCGGACAGGGGTACAGAGAGGAAACACCATATATTTT. This chain links TRBV29-1 with TRBJ1-3; 9 positions match TRBD1. The CDR3 covers 17 residues. J was trimmed by 4 bases and V by 6 bases; bases with no gene match: 16. Germline V lookup: CDR1 SQVTM, CDR2 ANQGSEA.

The chain has TRBV14 and TRBJ2-7, with D hard to call. Per the germline V gene, CDR1 is SGHDN and CDR2 is FVKESK. Trimming stripped 4 bases from V and 2 bases from J, with 6 bases between. The CDR3 totals 12 residues. The CDR3 DNA is TGTGCCAGCAGCCTCCGGACCTACGAGCAGTACTTC. Translated, it gives CASSLRTYEQYF.

V usage is TRBV3-1 (or the pseudogene TRBV3-2) and J usage is TRBJ2-3, with TRBD1 matching over 7 bases. CDR3 length: 15 residues. Losses at the gene ends were 4 bases for V and 0 bases for J; bases not matched to a gene: 4. The germline V gene encodes CDR1 LGHDT and CDR2 YNNKEL (reference sequence). The CDR3 region has the DNA TGTGCCAGCAGCCCTCGGGACAGAAGCACAGATACGCAGTATTTT. The encoded protein is CASSPRDRSTDTQYF.

This chain links TRBV12-3 or TRBV12-4 with TRBJ2-7; the D is unclear. The CDR3 consists of 11 residues. Trimming took off 5 bases at V and 12 bases at J, with 14 bases between the two ends. This chain's CDR3 is CASSKTAHRYF. The CDR3 DNA follows: TGTGCCAGCAGTAAAACAGCCCATCGGTACTTC.

CDR3 in amino acids: CASSEPGLAGNSGEQYF. In DNA form, the CDR3 reads TGTGCCAGCAGTGAACCGGGACTAGCGGGGAACTCGGGCGAGCAGTACTTC. V gene TRBV6-1 combines with J gene TRBJ2-7, with 13 bases fitting TRBD2. The germline CDR1 and CDR2 sequences are MNHNS and SASEGT. The ends lost 2 bases at V and 6 bases at J; junction bases unmatched: 10. This CDR3 contains 17 residues.

This chain's CDR3 is CASSPRSGGVGELFF. The CDR3 DNA is TGTGCCAGCAGCCCAAGATCTGGCGGGGTCGGGGAGCTGTTTTTT. This chain uses TRBV3-1 (or the pseudogene TRBV3-2) with TRBJ2-2; TRBD2 is a possible D gene (6 bases). There are 15 residues in the CDR3. V lost 4 bases to trimming and J lost 7 bases, with 16 bases between them. Germline CDR1 and CDR2: LGHDT and YNNKEL (reference sequence).

This clone showed up just once. The rearrangement uses TRBV6-2 or TRBV6-3 and TRBJ2-7; D is possibly TRBD1 (6 bases). Germline CDR1 is MNHEY and CDR2 is SVGEGT. The CDR3 is 17 residues long. V lost 5 bases, J lost 5 bases, and 25 bases lay in between. CDR3 protein: CASSQTGTFTVLNEQYF. CDR3 nucleotide sequence: TGTGCCAGCAGTCAAACCGGGACATTCACCGTCCTAAACGAGCAGTACTTC.